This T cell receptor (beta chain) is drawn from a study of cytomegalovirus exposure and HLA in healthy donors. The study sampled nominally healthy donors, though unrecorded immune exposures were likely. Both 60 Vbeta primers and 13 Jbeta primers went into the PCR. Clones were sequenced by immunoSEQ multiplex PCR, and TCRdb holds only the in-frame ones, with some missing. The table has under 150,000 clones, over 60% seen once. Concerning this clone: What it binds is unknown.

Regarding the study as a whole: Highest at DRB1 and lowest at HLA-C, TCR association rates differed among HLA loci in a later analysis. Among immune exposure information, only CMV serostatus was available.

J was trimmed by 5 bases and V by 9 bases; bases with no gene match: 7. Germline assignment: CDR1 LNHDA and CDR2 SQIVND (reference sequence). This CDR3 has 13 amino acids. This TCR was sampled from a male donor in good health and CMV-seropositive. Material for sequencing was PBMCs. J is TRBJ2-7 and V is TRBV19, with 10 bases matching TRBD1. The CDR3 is CASQGQGRDEQYF. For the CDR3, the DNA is TGTGCCAGCCAGGGACAGGGGAGGGACGAGCAGTACTTC.